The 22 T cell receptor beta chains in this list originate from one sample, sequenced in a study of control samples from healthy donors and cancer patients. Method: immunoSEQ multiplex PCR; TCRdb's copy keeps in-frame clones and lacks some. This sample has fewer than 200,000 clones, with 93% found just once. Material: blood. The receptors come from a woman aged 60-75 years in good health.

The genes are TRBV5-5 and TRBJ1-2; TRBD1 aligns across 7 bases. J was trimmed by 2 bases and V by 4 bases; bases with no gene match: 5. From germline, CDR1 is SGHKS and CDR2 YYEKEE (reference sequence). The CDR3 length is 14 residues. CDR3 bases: TGTGCCAGCAGCCCAGGGACAGCGAACTATGGCTACACCTTC. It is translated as CASSPGTANYGYTF.

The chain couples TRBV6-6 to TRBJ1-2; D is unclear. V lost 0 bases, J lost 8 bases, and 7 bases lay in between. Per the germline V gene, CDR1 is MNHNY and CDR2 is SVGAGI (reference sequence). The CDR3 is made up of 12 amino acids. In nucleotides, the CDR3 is TGTGCCAGCAGTTACTCGAATGGGGGCTACACCTTC. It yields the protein CASSYSNGGYTF.

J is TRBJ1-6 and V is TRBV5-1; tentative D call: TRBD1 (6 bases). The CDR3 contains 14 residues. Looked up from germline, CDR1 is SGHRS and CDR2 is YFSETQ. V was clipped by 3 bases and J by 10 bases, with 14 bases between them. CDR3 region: CASSYGGVDSPLHF. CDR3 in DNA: TGCGCCAGCAGCTACGGGGGCGTAGACTCACCCCTCCACTTT. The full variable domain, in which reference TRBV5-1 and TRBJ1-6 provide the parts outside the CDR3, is KAGVTQTPRYLIKTRGQQVTLSCSPISGHRSVSWYQQTPGQGLQFLFEYFSETQRNKGNFPGRFSGRQFSNSRSEMNVSTLELGDSALYLCASSYGGVDSPLHFGNGTRLTVT.

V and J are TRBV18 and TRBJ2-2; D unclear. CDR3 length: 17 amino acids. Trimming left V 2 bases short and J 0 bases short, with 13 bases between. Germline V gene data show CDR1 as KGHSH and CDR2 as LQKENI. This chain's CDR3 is CASSPMRQRTNTGELFF. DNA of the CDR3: TGTGCCAGCTCACCAATGAGGCAAAGAACGAACACCGGGGAGCTGTTTTTT.

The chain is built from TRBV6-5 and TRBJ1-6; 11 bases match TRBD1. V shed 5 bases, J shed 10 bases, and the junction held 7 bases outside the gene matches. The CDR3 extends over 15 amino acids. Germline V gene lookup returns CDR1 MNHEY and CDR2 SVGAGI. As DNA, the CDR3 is TGTGCCAGCAGTCTAAGGACAGGGGGCAGGTCACCCCTCCACTTT. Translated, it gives CASSLRTGGRSPLHF.

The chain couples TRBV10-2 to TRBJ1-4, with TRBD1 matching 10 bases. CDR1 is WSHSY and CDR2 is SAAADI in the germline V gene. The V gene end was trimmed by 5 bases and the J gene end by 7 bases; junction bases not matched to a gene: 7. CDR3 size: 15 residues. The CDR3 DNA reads TGCGCCAGCAGTCGAAAGGGACAGGGGTTTGAAAAACTGTTTTTT. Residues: CASSRKGQGFEKLFF.

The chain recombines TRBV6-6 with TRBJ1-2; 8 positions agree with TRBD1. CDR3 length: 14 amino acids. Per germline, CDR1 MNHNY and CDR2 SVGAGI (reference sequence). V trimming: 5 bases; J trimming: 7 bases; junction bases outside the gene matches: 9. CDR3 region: CASSAPTGTGGYTF. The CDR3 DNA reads TGTGCCAGCAGTGCTCCTACCGGGACAGGTGGCTACACCTTC.

CDR3 DNA sequence: TGTGCCAGCCGAGTCCCGAACTCCTACGAGCAGTACTTC. It is translated as CASRVPNSYEQYF. The chain recombines TRBV6-5 with TRBJ2-7; D remains ambiguous. The V gene's germline CDR1 is MNHEY and CDR2 SVGAGI. There are 13 residues in the CDR3. Trimming left V 8 bases short and J 0 bases short, with 11 bases between.

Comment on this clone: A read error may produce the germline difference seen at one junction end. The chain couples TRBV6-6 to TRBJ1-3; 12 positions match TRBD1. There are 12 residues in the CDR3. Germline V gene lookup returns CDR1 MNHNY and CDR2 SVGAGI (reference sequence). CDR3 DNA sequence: TGTGCCAGCGGGACAGGGGGCAACTTCGAGGATTTT. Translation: CASGTGGNFEDF.

CDR3 in amino acids: CASSFLAGNFPDTQYF. In DNA, the CDR3 is TGTGCCAGCAGCTTCCTAGCGGGGAACTTTCCAGATACGCAGTATTTT. The J gene is TRBJ2-3, the V gene TRBV7-2; 9 positions agree with TRBD2. CDR3 size: 16 residues. Germline trimming cut 3 bases from V and 4 bases from J; bases unmatched to any gene: 8. Germline-derived CDR1 and CDR2 are SGHTA and FQGNSA. Full variable domain (missing parts from reference TRBV7-2 and TRBJ2-3): GAGVSQSPSNKVTEKGKDVELRCDPISGHTALYWYRQSLGQGLEFLIYFQGNSAPDKSGLPSDRFSAERTGGSVSTLTIQRTQQEDSAVYLCASSFLAGNFPDTQYFGPGTRLTVL.

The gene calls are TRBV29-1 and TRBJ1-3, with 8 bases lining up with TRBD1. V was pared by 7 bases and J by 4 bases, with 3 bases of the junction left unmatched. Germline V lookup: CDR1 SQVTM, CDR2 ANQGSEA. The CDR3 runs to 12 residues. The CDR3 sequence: CSADRGGNTIYF. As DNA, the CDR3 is TGCAGCGCCGACAGGGGAGGAAACACCATATATTTT.

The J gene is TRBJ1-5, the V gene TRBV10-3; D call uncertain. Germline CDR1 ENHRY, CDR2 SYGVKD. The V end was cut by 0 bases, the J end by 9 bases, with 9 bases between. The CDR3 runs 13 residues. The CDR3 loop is CAISESNVRPQHF. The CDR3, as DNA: TGTGCCATCAGTGAGTCGAACGTCCGGCCCCAGCATTTT.

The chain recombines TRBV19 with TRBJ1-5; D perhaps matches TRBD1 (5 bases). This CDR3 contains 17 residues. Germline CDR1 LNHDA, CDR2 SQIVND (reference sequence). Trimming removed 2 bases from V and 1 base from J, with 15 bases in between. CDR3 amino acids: CASSIRRTTTSNQPQHF. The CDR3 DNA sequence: TGTGCCAGTAGTATAAGGAGGACAACAACCAGCAATCAGCCCCAGCATTTT.

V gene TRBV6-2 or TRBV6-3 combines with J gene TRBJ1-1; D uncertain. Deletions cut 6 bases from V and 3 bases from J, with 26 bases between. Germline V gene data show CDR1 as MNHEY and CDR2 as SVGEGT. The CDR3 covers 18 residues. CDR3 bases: TGTGCCAGCAGCCCCACCTCTGGGAGAGGGCCGACGGACACTGAAGCTTTCTTT. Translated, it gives CASSPTSGRGPTDTEAFF.

CDR3 protein: CASSLGQYNSPLHF. CDR3 nucleotide sequence: TGTGCCAGCAGCTTGGGACAGTATAATTCACCCCTCCACTTT. V and J are TRBV5-6 and TRBJ1-6; TRBD1 is a possible D gene (5 bases). With 0 bases removed from V and 4 bases from J, the gap between germline ends came to 5 bases. The CDR3 is made up of 14 amino acids. CDR1 and CDR2 from the germline V gene are SGHDT and YYEEEE.

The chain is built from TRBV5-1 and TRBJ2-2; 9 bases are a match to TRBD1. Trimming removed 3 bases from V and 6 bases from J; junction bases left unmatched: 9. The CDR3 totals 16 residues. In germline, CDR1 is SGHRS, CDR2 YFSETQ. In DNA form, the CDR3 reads TGCGCCAGCAGCTCCGGGGGACAGGGTCTCCCCGGGGAGCTGTTTTTT. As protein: CASSSGGQGLPGELFF.

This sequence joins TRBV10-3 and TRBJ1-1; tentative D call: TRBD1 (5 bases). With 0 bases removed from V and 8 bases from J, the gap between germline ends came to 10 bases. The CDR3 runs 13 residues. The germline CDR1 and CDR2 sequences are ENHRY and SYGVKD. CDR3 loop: CAISESLGAEAFF. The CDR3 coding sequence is TGTGCCATCAGTGAGTCTCTAGGGGCCGAAGCTTTCTTT.

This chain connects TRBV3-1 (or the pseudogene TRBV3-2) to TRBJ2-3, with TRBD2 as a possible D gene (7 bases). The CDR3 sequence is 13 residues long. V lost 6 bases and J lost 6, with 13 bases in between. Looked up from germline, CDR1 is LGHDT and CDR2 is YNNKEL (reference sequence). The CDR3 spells CASSLGGADTQYF. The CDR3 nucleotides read TGTGCCAGCAGTCTAGGGGGGGCGGATACGCAGTATTTT.

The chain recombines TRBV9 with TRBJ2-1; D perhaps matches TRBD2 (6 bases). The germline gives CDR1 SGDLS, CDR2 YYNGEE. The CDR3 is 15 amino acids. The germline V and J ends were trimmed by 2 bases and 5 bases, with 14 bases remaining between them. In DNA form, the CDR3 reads TGTGCCAGCAGCGTGCTGGCGGGGTACCACAATGAGCAGTTCTTC. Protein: CASSVLAGYHNEQFF.

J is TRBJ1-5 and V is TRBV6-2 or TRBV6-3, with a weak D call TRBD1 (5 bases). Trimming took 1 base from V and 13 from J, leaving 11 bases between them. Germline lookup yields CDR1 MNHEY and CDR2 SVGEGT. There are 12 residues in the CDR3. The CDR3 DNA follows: TGTGCCAGCAGTTACTGGGGGGACTCGCAGCATTTT. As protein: CASSYWGDSQHF.

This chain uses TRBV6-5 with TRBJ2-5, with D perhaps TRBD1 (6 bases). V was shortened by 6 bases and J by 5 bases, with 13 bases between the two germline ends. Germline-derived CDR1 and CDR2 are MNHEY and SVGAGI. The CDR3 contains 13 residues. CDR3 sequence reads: CASRPTGLETQYF. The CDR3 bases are TGTGCCAGCAGACCGACAGGTTTGGAGACCCAGTACTTC.

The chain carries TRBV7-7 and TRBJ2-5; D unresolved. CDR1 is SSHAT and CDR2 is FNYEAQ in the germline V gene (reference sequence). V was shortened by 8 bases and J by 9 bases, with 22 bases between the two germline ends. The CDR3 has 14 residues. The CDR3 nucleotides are TGTGCCAGCGCCCCGGGCGGTGGAGAATTCGCCCAGTACTTC. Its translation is CASAPGGGEFAQYF.